This is a list of T cell receptor beta chains from one sample in a study of T-cell reconstitution after alpha-beta-depleted transplantation in children. Each CDR3 protein gets one entry after TCRdb re-called the PCR reads with MiXCR. The repertoire holds about 340,000 distinct CDR3 sequences, with around 16% as singletons. Specimen: PBMCs, mostly from graft donor cells, collected 360 days after TCRalphabeta/CD19-depleted stem cell transplant. The receptors here all came from a male patient between 2 and 15 years old who had a stem cell transplant for acute lymphoblastic leukemia, so the T cells may come from the graft donor. The CDR3 runs from the conserved cysteine through the conserved F or W. The order of the fields is J gene, V gene, clone size, D gene, CDR3 DNA, CDR3 protein. The D gene is left open where the match is weak. Size tells how often a clone was seen (once, few, many) or the class of an expanded clone, and some rows leave it out.

>TRBJ2-2|TRBV18|NA|NA
TGTGCCAGCTCACCACCAATGAACACCGGGGAGCTGTTTTTT
CASSPPMNTGELFF
>TRBJ2-5|TRBV12-3/TRBV12-4|few|NA
TGTGCCAGCAGCCGAGGACTCTTCGGCCAGTACTTC
CASSRGLFGQYF
>TRBJ2-5|TRBV4-1|few|NA
TGCGCCAGCAGCCAAGATCTGGGGAGAGAGACCCAGTACTTC
CASSQDLGRETQYF
>TRBJ2-5|TRBV5-1|few|TRBD2
TGCGCCAGCAGCTTGGCCCAAGTAGCGGGCCTCCAAGAGACCCAGTACTTC
CASSLAQVAGLQETQYF
>TRBJ2-3|TRBV18|many|NA
TGTGCCAGCTCTCGGGACACCCGCACAGATACGCAGTATTTT
CASSRDTRTDTQYF
>TRBJ2-1|TRBV11-1|NA|NA
TGTGCCAGCAGCTTATTCTTCGGCTACAATGAGCAGTTCTTC
CASSLFFGYNEQFF
>TRBJ2-2|TRBV29-1|many|NA
TGCAGCGTTGCTGGGTGGACCGGGGAGCTGTTTTTT
CSVAGWTGELFF
>TRBJ2-5|TRBV20-1|few|NA
TGCAGTGCTCTCGGGAGAGGGCAAGAGACCCAGTACTTC
CSALGRGQETQYF
>TRBJ1-5|TRBV9|many|NA
TGTGCCAGCAGCGTAGCAGGGTTAAGTCAGCCCCAGCATTTT
CASSVAGLSQPQHF
>TRBJ2-3|TRBV10-3|few|NA
TGTGCCATCAGTGGAGGAGTCGGCGGAGATACGCAGTATTTT
CAISGGVGGDTQYF
>TRBJ1-2|TRBV12-3/TRBV12-4|few|NA
TGTGCCAGCAGTTTGCGCAGAGTTAACTATGGCTACACCTTC
CASSLRRVNYGYTF
>TRBJ2-2|TRBV4-3|NA|TRBD2
TGCGCCAGCAGCCAAGATAGGGGACTAGCGGGGGGAATAAACACCGGGGAGCTGTTTTTT
CASSQDRGLAGGINTGELFF
>TRBJ2-1|TRBV3-1|NA|NA
TGTGCCAGCAGCCCCCACACAGTGATCCCGTACAATGAGCAGTTCTTC
CASSPHTVIPYNEQFF
>TRBJ2-7|TRBV7-8|NA|TRBD1
TGTGCCAGCAGCCCCATTGTTACAGGGGCGTCGGCCTACGAGCAGTACTTC
CASSPIVTGASAYEQYF
>TRBJ2-3|TRBV4-3|few|TRBD1
TGCGCCAGCAGCCAAGATCTTTCACAGGGGGTCTGGGCAGATACGCAGTATTTT
CASSQDLSQGVWADTQYF
>TRBJ2-7|TRBV12-3/TRBV12-4|few|NA
TGTGCCAGCAGTCCTCAGTGGCTCACCTCCTACGAGCAGTACTTC
CASSPQWLTSYEQYF
>TRBJ2-5|TRBV18|few|NA
TGTGCCAGCTCACCGACACCAATGCAAGAGACCCAGTACTTC
CASSPTPMQETQYF
>TRBJ1-5|TRBV20-1|few|NA
TGCAGTGCTAGCTCAGGGTTCGGCAATCAGCCCCAGCATTTT
CSASSGFGNQPQHF
>TRBJ2-7|TRBV24-1|NA|NA
TGTGCCACCAGTTCCGAGACTTGGAACGAGCAGTACTTC
CATSSETWNEQYF
>TRBJ2-5|TRBV9|few|NA
TGTGCCAGCAGCGTAGAGTGGGACGTAGGTGAGACCCAGTACTTC
CASSVEWDVGETQYF
>TRBJ2-5|TRBV4-1|NA|TRBD2
TGCGCCAGCAGCCAACCTCCTCTAGCGGGAATCCGAAAAGAGACCCAGTACTTC
CASSQPPLAGIRKETQYF
>TRBJ2-7|TRBV5-1|few|NA
TGCGCCAGCAGCCCCCCGGGTGGCGGCGGGTACTACGAGCAGTACTTC
CASSPPGGGGYYEQYF
>TRBJ2-2|TRBV4-3|NA|TRBD2
TGCGCCAGCAGCCAAGAGGCCGGGGAGGGAAACACCGGGGAGCTGTTTTTT
CASSQEAGEGNTGELFF
>TRBJ1-3|TRBV10-3|NA|NA
TGTGCCATCAGTGAGAGTGGAGGAAACACCATATATTTT
CAISESGGNTIYF
>TRBJ2-5|TRBV4-2|few|TRBD2
TGTGCCAGCAGCCAAGACGGGAGGGAAGGAGAGACCCAGTACTTC
CASSQDGREGETQYF
>TRBJ2-1|TRBV4-1|NA|NA
TGCGCCAGCAGCCAAGATGGGAGTAGCGGCCCCTACAATGAGCAGTTCTTC
CASSQDGSSGPYNEQFF
>TRBJ2-7|TRBV28|NA|TRBD2
TGTGCCAGCAGTCGGGAGGATGTCTACGAGCAGTACTTC
CASSREDVYEQYF
>TRBJ2-5|TRBV7-2|many|NA
TGTGCCAGCAGCCCGGGCAGGGTAGGGGAGACCCAGTACTTC
CASSPGRVGETQYF
>TRBJ2-3|TRBV9|NA|TRBD1
TGTGCCAGCAACAGGGGGGAAACGGATACGCAGTATTTT
CASNRGETDTQYF
>TRBJ1-3|TRBV28|NA|NA
NA
CASSFGGGNTMYF
>TRBJ2-7|TRBV12-3/TRBV12-4|few|TRBD2
TGTGCCAGCAGTTTGACTAGCGGGAGACGTAGAGAGCAGTACTTC
CASSLTSGRRREQYF
>TRBJ2-5|TRBV4-1|few|TRBD1
TGCGCCAGCAGCCAAGTTGGGACAGGGGAGACCCAGTACTTC
CASSQVGTGETQYF
>TRBJ1-1|TRBV12-5|few|TRBD1
TGTGCTAGCAAAGGGGGACAGGGTTGGGTGAACACTGAAGCTTTCTTT
CASKGGQGWVNTEAFF
>TRBJ2-1|TRBV27|many|NA
TGTGCCAGCAGTTTAACCGGGACCCAGCAGTTCTTC
CASSLTGTQQFF
>TRBJ1-5|TRBV12-3/TRBV12-4|NA|NA
TGTGCCAGCACTCGGACCGGGATAGGCAATCAGCCCCAGCATTTT
CASTRTGIGNQPQHF
>TRBJ2-1|TRBV7-9|few|NA
TGTGCCAGCAGCTTAGACCCCACATATGGGGGCCCGGAGCAGTTCTTC
CASSLDPTYGGPEQFF
>TRBJ2-7|TRBV4-3|many|NA
TGCGCCAGCCAAACTCGGGAGAGGAACGAGCAGTACTTC
CASQTRERNEQYF
>TRBJ1-6|TRBV7-2|NA|NA
TGTGCCAGCAGCCTCCGACAGGTTCGGAATTCACCCCTCCACTTT
CASSLRQVRNSPLHF
>TRBJ2-5|TRBV20-1|few|TRBD2
TGCAGTGCCAACCCTAGCGGGTACCAAGAGACCCAGTACTTC
CSANPSGYQETQYF
>TRBJ2-1|TRBV9|few|NA
TGTGCCAGCAGCGCCACTAGTCCCAATGAGCAGTTCTTC
CASSATSPNEQFF
>TRBJ2-3|TRBV28|NA|NA
TGTGCCAGCAGTTTGGTAGGGCCGAGGAACACAGATACGCAGTATTTT
CASSLVGPRNTDTQYF
>TRBJ2-1|TRBV7-8|NA|NA
TGTGCCAGCAGCTTAGGAGGGACTTTTAATGAGCAGTTCTTC
CASSLGGTFNEQFF
>TRBJ2-1|TRBV27|NA|TRBD1
TGTGCCAGCAGTCTCCGAGGACAGGGGGCTCCCAATGAGCAGTTCTTC
CASSLRGQGAPNEQFF
>TRBJ1-5|TRBV4-3|NA|NA
TGCGCCAGCAGCCAAGCGAGGTTTCAGCCCCAGCATTTT
CASSQARFQPQHF
>TRBJ2-7|TRBV9|NA|NA
TGTGCCAGCAGCGCGGGACTTGCCTACGAGCAGTACTTC
CASSAGLAYEQYF
>TRBJ1-4|TRBV6-5|NA|NA
TGTGCCAGCAGTTACAGAGCAACTAATGAAAAACTGTTTTTT
CASSYRATNEKLFF
>TRBJ2-3|TRBV30|NA|TRBD1
TGTGCCTGGAGTGTTAAGGATTGGTACAGGGGTAGCACAGATACGCAGTATTTT
CAWSVKDWYRGSTDTQYF
>TRBJ2-4|TRBV29-1|NA|NA
TGCAGCGTTTTAACCACCCCGACCCTAGCCAAAAACATTCAGTACTTC
CSVLTTPTLAKNIQYF
>TRBJ2-2|TRBV6-5|NA|NA
TGTGCCAGCAGTTACCCGCAGGGAGGTACCGGGGAGCTGTTTTTT
CASSYPQGGTGELFF
>TRBJ2-4|TRBV10-3|few|TRBD2
TGTGCCATCAGTGGGGGAGCGGGAGTGGGAAACATTCAGTACTTC
CAISGGAGVGNIQYF
>TRBJ2-3|TRBV5-1|many|NA
TGCGCCAGCAGCTTGGTCGGTCCTAGCACAGATACGCAGTATTTT
CASSLVGPSTDTQYF
>TRBJ2-4|TRBV4-3|many|NA
TGCGCCAGCAGCCAAGAGACGAGGGGTCAGGGAGCCAAAAACATTCAGTACTTC
CASSQETRGQGAKNIQYF
>TRBJ1-1|TRBV10-3|many|NA
TGTGCCATCAGTGAGGTGGGGGGCTACACTGAAGCTTTCTTT
CAISEVGGYTEAFF
>TRBJ2-1|TRBV20-1|few|TRBD2
TGCAGTGCCCCTACTAGCGGTAGCTCCTACAATGAGCAGTTCTTC
CSAPTSGSSYNEQFF